Following are 13 T cell receptor beta chains from one sample sequenced in a study of CD8 T cells in Susac syndrome. With random hexamers, reverse transcription was performed on about 0.5 to 1 ug of RNA. TCRdb redid the calling of the immunoSEQ multiplex PCR reads with MiXCR, one entry per CDR3 protein. The data hold about 210,000 distinct CDR3 sequences, with more than 85% observed a single time. Sequencing was carried out using CD4+ T cells from PBMCs. The receptors shown here come from a human donor with multiple sclerosis.

Only one count was recorded for this clonotype. The rearrangement uses TRBV7-9 and TRBJ2-3; D unclear. Germline values: CDR1 SEHNR, CDR2 FQNEAQ (reference sequence). Trimming stripped 4 bases from V and 11 bases from J, with 13 bases between. This CDR3 is built from 12 residues. The chain's CDR3 is CASSSESGWQYF. The CDR3 DNA sequence: TGTGCCAGCAGCTCGGAGTCAGGATGGCAGTATTTT.

The CDR3 DNA reads TGTGCCAGCAGTTTTCGGGGCAGGGGGGATGACTATGGCTACACCTTC. Amino acid sequence: CASSFRGRGDDYGYTF. The rearrangement links TRBV6-5 to TRBJ1-2; 7 bases line up with TRBD1. CDR1 MNHEY and CDR2 SVGAGI come from the germline V gene. The V and J ends lost 4 bases and 3 bases, in that order; junction bases with no gene match: 11. The CDR3 is 16 amino acids.

J is TRBJ2-5 and V is TRBV30, with a possible D match to TRBD1 (5 bases). The CDR3 contains 15 residues. V gave up 0 bases and J gave up 1 base, with 12 bases separating them. The germline V gene encodes CDR1 GTSNPN and CDR2 SVGIG (reference sequence). Here the CDR3 DNA reads TGTGCCTGGAGTGTACTGGGCCAGGGCCAAGAGACCCAGTACTTC. Translated: CAWSVLGQGQETQYF.

The V gene is TRBV2, the J gene TRBJ1-6; D might be TRBD1 (5 bases). V was shortened by 6 bases and J by 9 bases, with 9 bases between the two germline ends. From germline, CDR1 is SNHLY and CDR2 FYNNEI. The CDR3 spans 12 residues. CDR3 in DNA: TGTGCCAGCAGGGAGACAGTTTCACCCCTCCACTTT. It translates to CASRETVSPLHF.

The J gene is TRBJ2-4, the V gene TRBV15; D is uncertain. Germline lookup yields CDR1 LNHNV and CDR2 YYDKDF (reference sequence). V was trimmed by 3 bases and J by 0 bases, leaving 12 bases between them. The CDR3 has 16 amino acids. The CDR3 loop reads CATSRTDVLAKNIQYF. The CDR3 DNA follows: TGTGCCACCAGCAGGACGGACGTTCTAGCCAAAAACATTCAGTACTTC.

The chain combines TRBV6-4 with TRBJ1-2; the D gene is possibly TRBD1 (5 bases). V was clipped by 4 bases and J by 6 bases, with 24 bases between them. This CDR3 is 17 amino acids long. Looked up from germline, CDR1 is MRHNA and CDR2 is SNTAGT. CDR3 protein: CASSGGKGAGARDGYTF. The CDR3 coding sequence is TGTGCCAGCAGTGGAGGGAAAGGGGCCGGCGCTCGTGATGGCTACACCTTC.

The chain employs TRBV3-1 and TRBJ2-2; no clear D. Trimming left V 4 bases short and J 7 bases short, with 7 bases between. From germline, CDR1 is LGHDT and CDR2 YNNKEL (reference sequence). The CDR3 length is 12 residues. The DNA of the CDR3 is TGTGCCAGCAGCCGATCGATCGGGGAGCTGTTTTTT. Its protein product is CASSRSIGELFF.

The V call is TRBV27, the J call TRBJ2-5; 10 nucleotides match TRBD2. Per the germline V gene, CDR1 is MNHEY and CDR2 is SMNVEV (reference sequence). The CDR3 consists of 16 residues. V shed 6 bases, J shed 5 bases, and the junction held 12 bases outside the gene matches. DNA for the CDR3: TGTGCCAGCAGCTATAGCGGGGGGACCTCCCGGGAGACCCAGTACTTC. Translation gives CASSYSGGTSRETQYF.

This CDR3 reads CASSVQGNEQFF. The CDR3 DNA follows: TGTGCCAGCAGCGTACAGGGGAATGAGCAGTTCTTC. The chain couples TRBV5-6 to TRBJ2-1; 7 bases fit TRBD1. J gave up 7 bases and V 4 bases, and 2 bases lay outside the gene matches. This CDR3 has 12 amino acids. Germline V CDR1 and CDR2: SGHDT, YYEEEE. The full variable domain, in which reference TRBV5-6 and TRBJ2-1 provide the parts outside the CDR3, is DAGVTQSPTHLIKTRGQQVTLRCSPKSGHDTVSWYQQALGQGPQFIFQYYEEEERQRGNFPDRFSGHQFPNYSSELNVNALLLGDSALYLCASSVQGNEQFFGPGTRLTVL.

V and J are TRBV6-2 or TRBV6-3 and TRBJ1-1; D is uncertain. Trimming left V 2 bases short and J 6 bases short, with 10 bases between. Germline V gene sequence: CDR1 MNHEY, CDR2 SVGEGT. This CDR3 is 13 amino acids long. The CDR3 spells CASSYRWVSEAFF. DNA for the CDR3: TGTGCCAGCAGTTACAGATGGGTCTCTGAAGCTTTCTTT.

The V call is TRBV14, the J call TRBJ2-7; possible D gene TRBD1, 5 bases. CDR3 length equals 13 residues. The V gene lost 4 bases and the J gene lost 7 bases, with 14 bases spanning the gap. Germline CDR1 is SGHDN and CDR2 is FVKESK. In DNA, the CDR3 is TGTGCCAGCAGCCCCCCATGGGGCCGGGAGCAGTACTTC. It is translated as CASSPPWGREQYF. Full variable domain (rest looked up from reference TRBV14 and TRBJ2-7): EAGVTQFPSHSVIEKGQTVTLRCDPISGHDNLYWYRRVMGKEIKFLLHFVKESKQDESGMPNNRFLAERTGGTYSTLKVQPAELEDSGVYFCASSPPWGREQYFGPGTRLTVT.

J is TRBJ2-1 and V is TRBV20-1, with TRBD1 matching 9 bases. Germline CDR1 is DFQATT and CDR2 is SNEGSKA (reference sequence). V lost 5 bases and J lost 8; bases outside the gene matches: 7. CDR3 length: 13 amino acids. The chain's CDR3 is CSAETGGRDEQFF. Written as DNA, the CDR3 is TGCAGTGCTGAGACAGGGGGAAGGGATGAGCAGTTCTTC.

J is TRBJ1-1 and V is TRBV12-3 or TRBV12-4; D gene unclear. Trimming cost V 3 bases and J 5 bases, with 7 bases left between them. The CDR3 contains 12 residues. The CDR3 region is CASSFERTEAFF. CDR3 DNA: TGTGCCAGCAGTTTTGAGAGAACTGAAGCTTTCTTT.